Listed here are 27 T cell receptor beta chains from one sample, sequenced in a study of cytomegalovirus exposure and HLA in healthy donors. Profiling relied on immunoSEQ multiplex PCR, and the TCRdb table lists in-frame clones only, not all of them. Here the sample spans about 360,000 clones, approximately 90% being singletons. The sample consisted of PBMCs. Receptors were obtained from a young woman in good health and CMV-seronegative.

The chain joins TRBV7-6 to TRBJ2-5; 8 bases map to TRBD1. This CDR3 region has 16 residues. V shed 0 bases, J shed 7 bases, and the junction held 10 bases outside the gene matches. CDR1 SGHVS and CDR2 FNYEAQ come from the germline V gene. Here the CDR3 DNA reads TGTGCCAGCAGCTTAGCTGGAGGACAGGGTGGTGGGACCCAGTACTTC. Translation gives CASSLAGGQGGGTQYF.

This CDR3 is CASSLEPGEDYEQYF. CDR3 sequence (DNA): TGCGCCAGCAGCTTGGAACCGGGGGAGGACTACGAGCAGTACTTC. The chain carries TRBV5-1 and TRBJ2-7; the D gene is possibly TRBD2 (6 bases). CDR1 SGHRS and CDR2 YFSETQ come from the germline V gene. The CDR3 contains 15 residues. V was clipped by 0 bases and J by 3 bases, with 13 bases between them.

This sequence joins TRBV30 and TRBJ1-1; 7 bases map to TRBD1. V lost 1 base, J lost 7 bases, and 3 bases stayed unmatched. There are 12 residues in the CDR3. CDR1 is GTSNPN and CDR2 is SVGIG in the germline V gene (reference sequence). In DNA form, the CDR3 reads TGTGCCTGGAGTGGGGACAGCATTGAAGCTTTCTTT. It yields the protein CAWSGDSIEAFF.

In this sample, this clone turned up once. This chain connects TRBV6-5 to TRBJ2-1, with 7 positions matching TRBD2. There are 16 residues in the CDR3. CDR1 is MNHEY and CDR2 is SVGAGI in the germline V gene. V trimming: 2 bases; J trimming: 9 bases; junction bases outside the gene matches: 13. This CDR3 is CASSYGPAGVGIEQFF. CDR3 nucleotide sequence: TGTGCCAGCAGTTACGGGCCCGCGGGAGTGGGGATTGAGCAGTTCTTC.

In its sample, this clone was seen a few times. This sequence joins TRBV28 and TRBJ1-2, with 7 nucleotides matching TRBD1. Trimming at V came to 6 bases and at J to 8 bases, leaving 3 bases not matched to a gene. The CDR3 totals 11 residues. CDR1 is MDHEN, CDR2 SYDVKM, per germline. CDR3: CASSSGGGYTF. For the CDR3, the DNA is TGTGCCAGCAGCTCAGGGGGAGGCTACACCTTC.

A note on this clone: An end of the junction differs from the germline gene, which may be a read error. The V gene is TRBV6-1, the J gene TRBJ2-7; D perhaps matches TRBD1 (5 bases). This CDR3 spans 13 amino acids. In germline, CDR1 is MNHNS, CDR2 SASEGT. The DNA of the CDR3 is TGTGCCAGCAGTGAACAGGGTAGTACCGGGTTACGGTTC. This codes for CASSEQGSTGLRF.

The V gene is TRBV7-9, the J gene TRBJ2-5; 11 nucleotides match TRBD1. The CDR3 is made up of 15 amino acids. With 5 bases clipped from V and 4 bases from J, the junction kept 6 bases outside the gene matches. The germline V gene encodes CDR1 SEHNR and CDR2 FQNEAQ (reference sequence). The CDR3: CASSETGTGGETQYF. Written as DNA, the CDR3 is TGTGCCAGCAGCGAGACCGGGACAGGGGGAGAGACCCAGTACTTC.

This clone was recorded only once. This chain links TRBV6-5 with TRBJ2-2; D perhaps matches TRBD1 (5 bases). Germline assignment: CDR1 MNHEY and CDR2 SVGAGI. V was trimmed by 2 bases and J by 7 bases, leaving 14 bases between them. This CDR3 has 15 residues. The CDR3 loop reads CASSYVAGQVGELFF. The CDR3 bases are TGTGCCAGCAGTTACGTCGCAGGGCAGGTCGGGGAGCTGTTTTTT.

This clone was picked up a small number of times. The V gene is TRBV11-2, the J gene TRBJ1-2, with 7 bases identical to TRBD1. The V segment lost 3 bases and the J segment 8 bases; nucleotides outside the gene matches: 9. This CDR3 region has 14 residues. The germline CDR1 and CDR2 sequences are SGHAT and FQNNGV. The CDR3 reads CASSFGSTGVGYTF. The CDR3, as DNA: TGTGCCAGCAGCTTCGGCAGCACAGGGGTCGGCTACACCTTC.

The CDR3 region has the DNA TGTGCCAGCAGCCAAGATCGGTCTTCTTCTAGCACAGATACGCAGTATTTT. Amino acid sequence: CASSQDRSSSSTDTQYF. The genes are TRBV14 and TRBJ2-3; D unclear. V was cut by 0 bases and J by 0 bases, with 13 bases left in between. The CDR3 extends over 17 amino acids. Germline CDR1 is SGHDN and CDR2 is FVKESK.

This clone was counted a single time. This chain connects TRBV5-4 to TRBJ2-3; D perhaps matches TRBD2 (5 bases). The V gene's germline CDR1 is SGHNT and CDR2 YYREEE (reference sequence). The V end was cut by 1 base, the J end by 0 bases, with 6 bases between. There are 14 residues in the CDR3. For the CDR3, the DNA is TGTGCCAGCAGCTTGAGGGAGAGCACAGATACGCAGTATTTT. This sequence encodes CASSLRESTDTQYF.

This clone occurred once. The CDR3 reads CASSRMTGIYTEAFF. The CDR3 DNA reads as TGTGCCAGCAGCCGGATGACAGGAATATACACTGAAGCTTTCTTT. The V and J genes are TRBV5-4 and TRBJ1-1, with a possible D match to TRBD1 (6 bases). From germline, CDR1 is SGHNT and CDR2 YYREEE (reference sequence). CDR3 length: 15 residues. Trimming took 4 bases from V and 3 from J, leaving 16 bases between them. The whole variable domain, filled in from reference TRBV5-4 and TRBJ1-1, reads ETGVTQSPTHLIKTRGQQVTLRCSSQSGHNTVSWYQQALGQGPQFIFQYYREEENGRGNFPPRFSGLQFPNYSSELNVNALELDDSALYLCASSRMTGIYTEAFFGQGTRLTVV.

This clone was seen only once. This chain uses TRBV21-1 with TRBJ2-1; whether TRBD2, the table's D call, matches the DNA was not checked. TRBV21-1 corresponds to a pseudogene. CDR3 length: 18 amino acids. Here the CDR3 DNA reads TGTGCCAGCAGCAAAGTAGGTTCTCGCGGGACCAACTACAATGAGCAGTTCTTC. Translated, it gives CASSKVGSRGTNYNEQFF.

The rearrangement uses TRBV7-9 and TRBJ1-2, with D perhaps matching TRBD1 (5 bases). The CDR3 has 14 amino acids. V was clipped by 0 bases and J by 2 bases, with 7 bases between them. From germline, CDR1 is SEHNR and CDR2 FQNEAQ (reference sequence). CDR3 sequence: CASSLASGNYGYTF. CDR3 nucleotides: TGTGCCAGCAGCTTAGCTTCAGGGAACTATGGCTACACCTTC.

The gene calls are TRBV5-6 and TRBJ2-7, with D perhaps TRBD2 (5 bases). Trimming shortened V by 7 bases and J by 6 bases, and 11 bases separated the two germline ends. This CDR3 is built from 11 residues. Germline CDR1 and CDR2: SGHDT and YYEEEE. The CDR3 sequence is CASYDRGEQYF. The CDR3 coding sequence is TGTGCCAGCTATGATCGGGGCGAGCAGTACTTC.

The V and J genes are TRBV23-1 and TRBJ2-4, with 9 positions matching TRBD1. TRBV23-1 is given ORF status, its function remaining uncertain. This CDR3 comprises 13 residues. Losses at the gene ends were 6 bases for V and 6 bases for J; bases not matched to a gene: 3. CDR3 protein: CASSPDRGNIQYF. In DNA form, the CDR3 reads TGCGCCAGCAGCCCGGACAGGGGAAACATTCAGTACTTC.

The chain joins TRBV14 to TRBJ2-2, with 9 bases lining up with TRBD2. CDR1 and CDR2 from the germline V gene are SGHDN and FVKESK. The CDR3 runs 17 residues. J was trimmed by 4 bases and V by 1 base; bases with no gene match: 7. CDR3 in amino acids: CASSQVGLALTTGELFF. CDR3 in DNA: TGTGCCAGCAGCCAAGTGGGACTAGCTCTAACCACCGGGGAGCTGTTTTTT.

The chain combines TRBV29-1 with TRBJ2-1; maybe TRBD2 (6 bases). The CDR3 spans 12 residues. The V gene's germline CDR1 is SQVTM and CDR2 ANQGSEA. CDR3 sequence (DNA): TGCAGTAGGAGGGATTCCTACAATGAGCAGTTCTTC. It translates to CSRRDSYNEQFF.

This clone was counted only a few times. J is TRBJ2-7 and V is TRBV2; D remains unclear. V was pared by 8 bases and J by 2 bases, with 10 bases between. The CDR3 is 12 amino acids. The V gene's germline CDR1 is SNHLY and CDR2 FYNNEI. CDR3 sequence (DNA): TGTGCCAGCGGAACTACCGCCTACGAGCAGTACTTC. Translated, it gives CASGTTAYEQYF.

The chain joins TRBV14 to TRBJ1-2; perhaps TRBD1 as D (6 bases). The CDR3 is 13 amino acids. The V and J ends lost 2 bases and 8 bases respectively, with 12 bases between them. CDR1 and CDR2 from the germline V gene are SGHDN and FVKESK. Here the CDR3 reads CASSQNRAGGYTF. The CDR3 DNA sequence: TGTGCCAGCAGCCAAAACAGGGCTGGCGGCTACACCTTC.

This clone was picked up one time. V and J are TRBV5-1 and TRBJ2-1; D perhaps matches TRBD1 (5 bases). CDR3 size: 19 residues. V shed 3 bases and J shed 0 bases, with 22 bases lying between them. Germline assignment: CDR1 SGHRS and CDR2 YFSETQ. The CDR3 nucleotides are TGCGCCAGCAGCTCCGAGTCCCGCCAGGGTAGCAGCTCCTACAATGAGCAGTTCTTC. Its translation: CASSSESRQGSSSYNEQFF. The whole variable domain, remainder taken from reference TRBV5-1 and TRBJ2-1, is KAGVTQTPRYLIKTRGQQVTLSCSPISGHRSVSWYQQTPGQGLQFLFEYFSETQRNKGNFPGRFSGRQFSNSRSEMNVSTLELGDSALYLCASSSESRQGSSSYNEQFFGPGTRLTVL.

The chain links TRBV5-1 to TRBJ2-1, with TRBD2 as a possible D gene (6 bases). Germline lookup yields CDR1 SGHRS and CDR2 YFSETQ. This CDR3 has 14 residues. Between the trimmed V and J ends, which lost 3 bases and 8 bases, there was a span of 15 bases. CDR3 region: CASSSRDGGDEQFF. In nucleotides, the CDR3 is TGCGCCAGCAGCTCCCGGGACGGAGGGGATGAGCAGTTCTTC.

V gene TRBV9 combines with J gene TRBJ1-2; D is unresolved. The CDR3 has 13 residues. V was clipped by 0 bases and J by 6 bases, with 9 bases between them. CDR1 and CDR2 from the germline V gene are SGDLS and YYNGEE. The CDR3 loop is CASSVEERDGYTF. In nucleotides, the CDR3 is TGTGCCAGCAGCGTAGAGGAGAGGGATGGCTACACCTTC.

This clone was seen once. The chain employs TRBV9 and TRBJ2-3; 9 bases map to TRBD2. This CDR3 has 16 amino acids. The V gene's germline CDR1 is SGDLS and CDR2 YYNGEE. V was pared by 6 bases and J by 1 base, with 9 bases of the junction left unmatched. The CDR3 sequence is CASTRGGGGGTDTQYF. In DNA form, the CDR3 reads TGTGCCAGCACCAGAGGGGGCGGGGGGGGCACAGATACGCAGTATTTT.

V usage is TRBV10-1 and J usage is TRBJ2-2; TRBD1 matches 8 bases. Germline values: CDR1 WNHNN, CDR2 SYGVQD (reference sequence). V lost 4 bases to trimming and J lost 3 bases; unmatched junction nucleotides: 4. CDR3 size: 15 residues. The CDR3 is CASSGGQADTGELFF. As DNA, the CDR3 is TGCGCCAGCAGTGGGGGACAGGCGGACACCGGGGAGCTGTTTTTT.

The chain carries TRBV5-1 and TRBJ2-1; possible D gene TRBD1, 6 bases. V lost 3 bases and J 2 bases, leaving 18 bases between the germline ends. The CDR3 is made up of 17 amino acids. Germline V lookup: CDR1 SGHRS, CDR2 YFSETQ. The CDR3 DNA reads TGCGCCAGCAGCTCCCTTTCGACAGGAACCACCTACAATGAGCAGTTCTTC. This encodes CASSSLSTGTTYNEQFF.

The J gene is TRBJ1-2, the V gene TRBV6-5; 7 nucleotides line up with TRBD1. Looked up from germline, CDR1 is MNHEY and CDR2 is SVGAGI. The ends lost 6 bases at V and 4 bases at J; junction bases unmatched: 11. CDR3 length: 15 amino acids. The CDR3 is CASRLLGQASYGYTF. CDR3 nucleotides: TGTGCCAGCAGACTACTTGGACAGGCATCCTATGGCTACACCTTC.